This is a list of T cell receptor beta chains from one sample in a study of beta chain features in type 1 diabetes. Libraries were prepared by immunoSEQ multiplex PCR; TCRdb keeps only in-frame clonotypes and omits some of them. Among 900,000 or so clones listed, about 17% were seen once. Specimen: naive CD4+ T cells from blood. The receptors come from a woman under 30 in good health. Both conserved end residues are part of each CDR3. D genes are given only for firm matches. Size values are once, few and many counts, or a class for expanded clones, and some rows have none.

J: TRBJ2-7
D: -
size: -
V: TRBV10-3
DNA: TGTGCCACAGGCCGGGGTTCCCCCTACGAGCAGTACTTC
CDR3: CATGRGSPYEQYF

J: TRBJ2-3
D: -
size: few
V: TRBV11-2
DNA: TGTGCCAGCAGCCCCCGGGACAGCACAGATACGCAGTATTTT
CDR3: CASSPRDSTDTQYF

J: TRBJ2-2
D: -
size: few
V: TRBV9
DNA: TGTGCCAGCAGCGTCCACAGGTTGACGAACACCGGGGAGCTGTTTTTT
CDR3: CASSVHRLTNTGELFF

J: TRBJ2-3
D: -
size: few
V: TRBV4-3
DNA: TGCGCCAGCAGCCCTGGACGGACCCTCACAGATACGCAGTATTTT
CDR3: CASSPGRTLTDTQYF

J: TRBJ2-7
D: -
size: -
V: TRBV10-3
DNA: TGTGCCATCAGCCCATCTCGGCCAGGAGGGTCCTACGAGCAGTACTTC
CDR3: CAISPSRPGGSYEQYF

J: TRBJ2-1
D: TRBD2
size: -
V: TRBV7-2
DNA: TGTGCCAGCAGCTTAGTGGGGACTAGCGACAATGAGCAGTTCTTC
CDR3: CASSLVGTSDNEQFF

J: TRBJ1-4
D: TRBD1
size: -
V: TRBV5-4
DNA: TGTGCCAGCAGCTCTACCGGGACAGCCTATGAAAAACTGTTTTTT
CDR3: CASSSTGTAYEKLFF

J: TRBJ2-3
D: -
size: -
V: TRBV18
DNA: TGTGCCAGCTCACCACCAAGCCTTAGCACAGATACGCAGTATTTT
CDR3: CASSPPSLSTDTQYF

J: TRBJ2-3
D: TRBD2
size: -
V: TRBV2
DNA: TGTGCCAGCAGTGTGTCTAGCGGGAGTCTGGTAGATACGCAGTATTTT
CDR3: CASSVSSGSLVDTQYF

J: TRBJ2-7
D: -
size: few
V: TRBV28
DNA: TGTGCCAGCAGTGGACAGCCGACCTACGAGCAGTACTTC
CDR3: CASSGQPTYEQYF

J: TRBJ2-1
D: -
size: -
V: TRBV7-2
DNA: TGTGCCAGCAGCTTAAAACGGGACAATGAGCAGTTCTTC
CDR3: CASSLKRDNEQFF

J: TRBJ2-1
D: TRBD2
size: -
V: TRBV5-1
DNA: TGCGCCAGCAGCTCGGGACTAGCGGGAGTAGCTGAGCAGTTCTTC
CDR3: CASSSGLAGVAEQFF

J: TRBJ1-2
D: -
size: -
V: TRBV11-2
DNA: TGTGCCAGCAGCTTAGGTCGCCGGGCAGGGTGGTATGGCTACACCTTC
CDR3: CASSLGRRAGWYGYTF

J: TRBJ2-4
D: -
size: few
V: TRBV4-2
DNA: TGTGCCAGCAGCCAGGGGAGTTACGGGGTGGACGTTTTGGCCAAAAACATTCAGTACTTC
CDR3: CASSQGSYGVDVLAKNIQYF

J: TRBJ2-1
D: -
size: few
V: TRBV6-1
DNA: TGTGCCAGCAGTGGGCGGCCACCCTACAATGAGCAGTTCTTC
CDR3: CASSGRPPYNEQFF

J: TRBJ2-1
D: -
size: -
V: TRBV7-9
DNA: TGTGCCAGCAAGGGACTCATGACTTTCCTGAGCTCCTACAATGAGCAGTTCTTC
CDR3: CASKGLMTFLSSYNEQFF

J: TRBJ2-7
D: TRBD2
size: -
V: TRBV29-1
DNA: TGCAGCGTTGAAGCGGGAGGCTACGAGCAGTACTTC
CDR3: CSVEAGGYEQYF

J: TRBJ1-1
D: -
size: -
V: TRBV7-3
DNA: TGTGCCAGCAGCTTGACAGTGAACACTGAAGCTTTCTTT
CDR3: CASSLTVNTEAFF

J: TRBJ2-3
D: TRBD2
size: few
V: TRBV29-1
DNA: TGCAGCGTTGGATTCGCGGGAGAGAGGACAGATACGCAGTATTTT
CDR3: CSVGFAGERTDTQYF

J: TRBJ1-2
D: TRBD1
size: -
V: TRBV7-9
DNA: TGTGCCAGCAGCTTGGGTCTCACAGGGGAACCCTATGGCTACACCTTC
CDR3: CASSLGLTGEPYGYTF

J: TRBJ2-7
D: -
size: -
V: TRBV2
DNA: TGTGCCAGCAGTGACAGTACCTACGAGCAGTACTTC
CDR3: CASSDSTYEQYF

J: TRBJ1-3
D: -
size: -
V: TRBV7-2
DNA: TGTGCCAGCAGCCCCGTCGGAGCAAACTCTGGAAACACCATATATTTT
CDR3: CASSPVGANSGNTIYF

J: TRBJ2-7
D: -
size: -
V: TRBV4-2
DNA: TGTGCCAGCAGCCAAGATCAGGCAGGGGAGACCTACGAGCAGTACTTC
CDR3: CASSQDQAGETYEQYF

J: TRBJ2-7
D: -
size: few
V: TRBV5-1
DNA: TGCGCCAGCAGCCCTAGACCGAGGACAGCTCGCCCCTACGAGCAGTACTTC
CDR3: CASSPRPRTARPYEQYF

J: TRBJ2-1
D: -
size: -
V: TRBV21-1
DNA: TGTGCCAGCAGCAGGGGCGAGGATGAGCAGTTCTTC
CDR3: CASSRGEDEQFF

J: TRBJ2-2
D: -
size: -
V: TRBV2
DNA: TGTGCCAGCAGCTTGGACTACGAGGGCCCGCTGTTTTTT
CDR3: CASSLDYEGPLFF

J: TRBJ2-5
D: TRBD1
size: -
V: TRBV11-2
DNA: TGTGCCAGCAGTCTTACTCGGACAGGGAGGATGGAGACCCAGTACTTC
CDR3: CASSLTRTGRMETQYF

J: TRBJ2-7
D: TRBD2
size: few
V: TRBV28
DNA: TGTGCCAGCAGCCGAAGGGCTAGCGGAACCACCTACGAGCAGTACTTC
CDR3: CASSRRASGTTYEQYF

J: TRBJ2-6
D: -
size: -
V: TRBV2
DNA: TGTGCCAGCAGGGGGTACTTCAGGGCTGGGGCCAACGTCCTGACTTTC
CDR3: CASRGYFRAGANVLTF

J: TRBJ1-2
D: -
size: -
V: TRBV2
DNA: TGTGCCAGCAGTCCCTATCGGGCGGCAGGGGCGTATGGCTACACCTTC
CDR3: CASSPYRAAGAYGYTF

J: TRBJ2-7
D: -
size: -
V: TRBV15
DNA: TGTGCCACCAGCAGAGATGTTAGGCGCACTAGCTCCTACGAGCAGTACTTC
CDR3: CATSRDVRRTSSYEQYF

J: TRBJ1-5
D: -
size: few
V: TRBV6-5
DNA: TGTGCCAGCAGTTACTCGAACAGGTTGAGCAATCAGCCCCAGCATTTT
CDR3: CASSYSNRLSNQPQHF